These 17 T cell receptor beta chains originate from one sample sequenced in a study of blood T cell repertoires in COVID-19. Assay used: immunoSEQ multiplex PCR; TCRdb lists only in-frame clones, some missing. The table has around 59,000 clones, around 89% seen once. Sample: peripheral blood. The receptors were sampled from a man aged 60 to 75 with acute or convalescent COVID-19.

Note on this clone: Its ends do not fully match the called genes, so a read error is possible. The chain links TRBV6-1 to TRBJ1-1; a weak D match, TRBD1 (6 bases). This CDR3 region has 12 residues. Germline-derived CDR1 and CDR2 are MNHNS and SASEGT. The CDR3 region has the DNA TGTGCCAGCAATGAACAGGGCACTGAAGCTTTCTTT. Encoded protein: CASNEQGTEAFF.

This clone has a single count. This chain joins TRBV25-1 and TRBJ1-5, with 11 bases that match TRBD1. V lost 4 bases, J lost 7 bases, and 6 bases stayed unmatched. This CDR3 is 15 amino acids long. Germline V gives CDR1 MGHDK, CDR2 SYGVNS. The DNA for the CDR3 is TGTGCCAGCAGTGCGGGACAGGGGGTAGGGCAGCCCCAGCATTTT. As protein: CASSAGQGVGQPQHF.

The CDR3 sequence is CASRRDRGPEQYF. CDR3 nucleotide sequence: TGTGCCAGCAGGAGGGACAGGGGGCCCGAGCAGTACTTC. The chain couples TRBV2 to TRBJ2-7, with 12 bases lining up with TRBD1. Looked up from germline, CDR1 is SNHLY and CDR2 is FYNNEI. The CDR3 contains 13 residues. Unmatched junction bases numbered 3, after V lost 6 bases and J lost 6 bases.

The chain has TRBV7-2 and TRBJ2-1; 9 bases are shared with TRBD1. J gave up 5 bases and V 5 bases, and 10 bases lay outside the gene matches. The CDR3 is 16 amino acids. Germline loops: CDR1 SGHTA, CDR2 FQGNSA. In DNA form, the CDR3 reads TGTGCCAGCAGCCCAATCCGGGACAGGGTAAACAATGAGCAGTTCTTC. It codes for CASSPIRDRVNNEQFF.

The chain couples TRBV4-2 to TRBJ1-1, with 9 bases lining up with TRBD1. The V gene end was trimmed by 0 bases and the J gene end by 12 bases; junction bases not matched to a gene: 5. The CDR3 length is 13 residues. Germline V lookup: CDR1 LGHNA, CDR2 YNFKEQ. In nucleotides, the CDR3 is TGTGCCAGCAGCCAAGATACGGACAGGGGAACTTTCTTT. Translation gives CASSQDTDRGTFF.

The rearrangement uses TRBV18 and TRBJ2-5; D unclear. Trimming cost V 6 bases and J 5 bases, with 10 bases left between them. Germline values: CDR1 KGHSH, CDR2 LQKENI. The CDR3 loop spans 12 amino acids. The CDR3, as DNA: TGTGCCAGCTCCCCCTCTCGGGAGACCCAGTACTTC. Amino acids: CASSPSRETQYF. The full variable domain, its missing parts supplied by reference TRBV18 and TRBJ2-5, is NAGVMQNPRHLVRRRGQEARLRCSPMKGHSHVYWYRQLPEEGLKFMVYLQKENIIDESGMPKERFSAEFPKEGPSILRIQQVVRGDSAAYFCASSPSRETQYFGPGTRLLVL.

CDR3 in amino acids: CASSLVYRGLTEAFF. The CDR3 nucleotides are TGTGCCAGCAGCTTGGTTTATAGGGGGCTGACTGAAGCTTTCTTT. The chain recombines TRBV5-6 with TRBJ1-1, with 7 positions matching TRBD1. CDR1 SGHDT and CDR2 YYEEEE come from the germline V gene. The CDR3 consists of 15 residues. V shed 0 bases and J 5 bases; nucleotides not matched to a gene: 7.

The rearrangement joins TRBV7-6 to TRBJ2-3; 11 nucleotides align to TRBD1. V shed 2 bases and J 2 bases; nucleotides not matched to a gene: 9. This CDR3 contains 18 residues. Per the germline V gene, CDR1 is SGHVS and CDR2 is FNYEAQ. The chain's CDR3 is CASSLLGQGAPPTDTQYF. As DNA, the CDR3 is TGTGCCAGCAGCTTACTCGGACAGGGGGCGCCTCCCACAGATACGCAGTATTTT. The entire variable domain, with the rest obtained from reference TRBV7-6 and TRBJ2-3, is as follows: GAGVSQSPRYKVTKRGQDVALRCDPISGHVSLYWYRQALGQGPEFLTYFNYEAQQDKSGLPNDRFSAERPEGSISTLTIQRTEQRDSAMYRCASSLLGQGAPPTDTQYFGPGTRLTVL.

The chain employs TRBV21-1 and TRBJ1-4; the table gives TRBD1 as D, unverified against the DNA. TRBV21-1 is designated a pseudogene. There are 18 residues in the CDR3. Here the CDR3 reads CASSNTIKGVRASGSLFF. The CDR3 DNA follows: TGTGCCAGCAGCAATACGATAAAAGGGGTCAGGGCCTCGGGTAGTCTGTTTTTT.

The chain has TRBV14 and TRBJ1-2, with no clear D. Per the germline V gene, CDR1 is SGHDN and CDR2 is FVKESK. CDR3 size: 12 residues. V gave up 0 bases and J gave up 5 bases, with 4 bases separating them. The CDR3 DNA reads TGTGCCAGCAGCCAAGATCGGTATGGCTACACCTTC. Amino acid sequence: CASSQDRYGYTF.

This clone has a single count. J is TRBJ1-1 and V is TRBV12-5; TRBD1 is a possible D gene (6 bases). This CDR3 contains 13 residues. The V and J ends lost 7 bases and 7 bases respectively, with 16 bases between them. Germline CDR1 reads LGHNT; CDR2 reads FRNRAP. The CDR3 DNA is TGTGCTAGTGACCTGGGCTTCAGGGGTGAAGCTTTCTTT. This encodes CASDLGFRGEAFF.

The CDR3 DNA follows: TGTGCCAGCAGTCGTGGGACTAGCGGGTCGGATACGCAGTATTTT. It specifies CASSRGTSGSDTQYF. This chain links TRBV6-2 or TRBV6-3 with TRBJ2-3, with 12 bases lining up with TRBD2. J was trimmed by 6 bases and V by 5 bases; bases with no gene match: 6. Looked up from germline, CDR1 is MNHEY and CDR2 is SVGEGT. This CDR3 is built from 15 residues.

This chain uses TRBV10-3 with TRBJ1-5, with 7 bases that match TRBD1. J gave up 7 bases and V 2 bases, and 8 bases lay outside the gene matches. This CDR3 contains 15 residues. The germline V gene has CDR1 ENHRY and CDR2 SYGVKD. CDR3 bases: TGTGCCATCAGTGAGGCTAGGGGGCAGGAACAGCCCCAGCATTTT. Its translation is CAISEARGQEQPQHF.

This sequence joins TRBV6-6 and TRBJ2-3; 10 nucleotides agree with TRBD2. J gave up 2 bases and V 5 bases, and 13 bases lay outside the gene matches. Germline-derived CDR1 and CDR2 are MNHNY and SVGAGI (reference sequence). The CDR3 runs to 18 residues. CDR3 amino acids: CASSHVGEREGNTDTQYF. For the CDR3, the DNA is TGTGCCAGCAGTCACGTGGGGGAGCGGGAGGGCAACACAGATACGCAGTATTTT.

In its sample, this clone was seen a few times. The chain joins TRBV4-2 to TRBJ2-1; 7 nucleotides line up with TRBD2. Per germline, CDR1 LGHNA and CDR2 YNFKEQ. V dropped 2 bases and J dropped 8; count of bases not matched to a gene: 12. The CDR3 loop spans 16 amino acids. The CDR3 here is CASSQKPGGGGDEQFF. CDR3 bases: TGTGCCAGCAGCCAAAAACCGGGAGGAGGAGGCGATGAGCAGTTCTTC.

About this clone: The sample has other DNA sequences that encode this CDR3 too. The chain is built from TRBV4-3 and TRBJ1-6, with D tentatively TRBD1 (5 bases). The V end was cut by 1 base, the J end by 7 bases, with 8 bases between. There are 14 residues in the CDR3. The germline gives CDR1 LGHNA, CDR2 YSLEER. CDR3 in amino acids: CASSQGDRNSPLHF. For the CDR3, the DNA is TGCGCCAGCAGCCAAGGAGACAGAAATTCACCCCTCCACTTT.

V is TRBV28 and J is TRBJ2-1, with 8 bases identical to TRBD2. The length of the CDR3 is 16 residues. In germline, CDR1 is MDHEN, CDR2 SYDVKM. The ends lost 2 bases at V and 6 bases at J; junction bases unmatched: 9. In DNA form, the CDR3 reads TGTGCCAGCAGTTTAGGGGGCGGGAGGTCCGGCAATGAGCAGTTCTTC. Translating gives CASSLGGGRSGNEQFF.